A single sample is the source of the 21 T cell receptor beta chains below, sequenced in a study of T cell clonality in common variable immunodeficiency. Study-level findings and limits: Fewer deletions and N-nucleotide insertions were reportedly seen in common variable immunodeficiency TCR beta sequences.

Their antigen targets remain unknown. Only in-frame clones appear in the TCRdb table, and some are missing; sequencing was by immunoSEQ multiplex PCR. The table lists about 19,000 clones, with no singletons. Sequencing input: peripheral blood mononuclear cells. The origin of the receptors is a human donor with common variable immunodeficiency.

The table lists this clone with a few counts. CDR3 in amino acids: CASSEGRDNEQFF. The covered CDR3 bases are TGTGCCAGCAGTGAAGGACGGGACAATGAG. The rearrangement joins TRBV2 to TRBJ2-1; no reliable D call. The sequence runs out 3 residues before the end of the CDR3; the remainder is reconstructed from the germline J gene. Germline-derived CDR1 and CDR2 are SNHLY and FYNNEI. This CDR3 comprises 13 residues. Trimming removed 1 base at V and 5 bases at J, with 6 bases between.

At least ten counts were recorded for this clone. Read data end 3 residues before the CDR3 end; the end is taken from the germline J gene. This chain uses TRBV7-9 with TRBJ2-1; TRBD1 is a possible D gene (5 bases). This CDR3 has 13 amino acids. Trimming removed 0 bases at V and 9 bases at J, with 9 bases between. Per the germline V gene, CDR1 is SEHNR and CDR2 is FQNEAQ (reference sequence). The CDR3 loop reads CASSLAGAREQFF. The part of the CDR3 DNA that was read is TGTGCCAGCAGCTTAGCAGGGGCGCGTGAG.

This clone was found a few times. The chain's CDR3 is CASSLGRGRGFEKLFF. Partial CDR3 DNA: TGCGCCAGCAGCTTGGGACGAGGGAGGGGTTTTGAAAAA. V usage is TRBV5-1 and J usage is TRBJ1-4; D possibly corresponds to TRBD1 (5 bases). The read terminates 3 residues before the CDR3 end, so the remaining end is supplied by the germline J gene. V lost 0 bases and J 7 bases, leaving 16 bases between the germline ends. This CDR3 region has 16 residues. From germline, CDR1 is SGHRS and CDR2 YFSETQ.

This clone was detected only a few times. Sequencing ends 3 residues short of the CDR3 end; the germline J gene provides the rest. The chain employs TRBV7-2 and TRBJ1-2, with a weak D call TRBD1 (6 bases). Trimming shortened V by 2 bases and J by 1 base, and 8 bases separated the two germline ends. CDR3 length equals 14 residues. Per germline, CDR1 SGHTA and CDR2 FQGNSA. The DNA read from the CDR3 is TGTGCCAGCAGCTTAACAGGGAATAACTATGGC. Its protein product is CASSLTGNNYG. The full-length CDR3 reads as CASSLTGNNYGYTF.

About this clone: Coverage ceases 3 residues before the CDR3 finishes, and the germline J gene fills in the end. The genes are TRBV19 and TRBJ1-5, with TRBD1 identical over 7 bases. V lost 3 bases to trimming and J lost 0 bases; unmatched junction nucleotides: 14. This CDR3 has 19 amino acids. Germline V gives CDR1 LNHDA, CDR2 SQIVND (reference sequence). The sequenced part of the CDR3 DNA is TGTGCCAGTAGTATGAATTCTTTGGGGACAGAATATAGCAATCAGCCC. Amino acid sequence: CASSMNSLGTEYSNQP. The whole CDR3 region reads CASSMNSLGTEYSNQPQHF.

Here the CDR3 reads CASSAGGKETQYF. CDR3 bases read: TGTGCCAGCAGTGCGGGGGGAAAAGAGACC. V usage is TRBV7-3 and J usage is TRBJ2-5; 8 nucleotides align to TRBD2. The read comes to an end 3 residues before the CDR3 does, leaving the germline J gene to fill in the end. J lost 3 bases, V lost 6 bases, and 3 bases had no gene match. In germline, CDR1 is SGHTA, CDR2 FQGTGA. The CDR3 has 13 residues.

As to this clone: The sequenced fragment ends 3 residues before the CDR3 boundary, so the rest is inferred from the germline J gene. V and J are TRBV7-2 and TRBJ2-7; 11 positions match TRBD2. Losses at the gene ends were 7 bases for V and 3 bases for J; bases not matched to a gene: 8. The CDR3 contains 15 residues. Germline V gene lookup returns CDR1 SGHTA and CDR2 FQGNSA. The covered CDR3 bases are TGTGCCAGCACCGAAATAGCGGGAGGGCACTACGAG. This translates into CASTEIAGGHYE. The entire CDR3 reads CASTEIAGGHYEQYF.

This clone appeared a few times. The read ends 3 residues shy of where the CDR3 ends; the end is completed using the germline J gene. The chain joins TRBV7-2 to TRBJ1-2; the D gene is possibly TRBD1 (6 bases). Trimming removed 1 base from V and 7 bases from J, with 13 bases in between. The germline V gene has CDR1 SGHTA and CDR2 FQGNSA. The CDR3 spans 14 residues. CDR3 amino acids: CASSLGGGLFGYTF. The CDR3 bases that were read are TGTGCCAGCAGCTTAGGCGGGGGGCTTTTTGGC.

As to this clone: The CDR3 end lies 3 residues beyond the end of the read and is filled in from the germline J gene. The chain joins TRBV18 to TRBJ2-1, with TRBD2 identical over 8 bases. Germline V gives CDR1 KGHSH, CDR2 LQKENI. CDR3 length: 18 residues. Germline trimming cut 6 bases from V and 5 bases from J; bases unmatched to any gene: 18. The sequenced CDR3 bases are TGTGCCAGCTCGGCGGGACTAGTTAGCGTTAATCCTCACAATGAG. It translates to CASSAGLVSVNPHNE. The CDR3 as a whole reads CASSAGLVSVNPHNEQFF. The full variable domain, its missing parts supplied by reference TRBV18 and TRBJ2-1, is NAGVMQNPRHLVRRRGQEARLRCSPMKGHSHVYWYRQLPEEGLKFMVYLQKENIIDESGMPKERFSAEFPKEGPSILRIQQVVRGDSAAYFCASSAGLVSVNPHNEQFFGPGTRLTVL.

This clone was seen a handful of times. The sequenced fragment ends 3 residues before the CDR3 boundary, so the rest is inferred from the germline J gene. J is TRBJ2-1 and V is TRBV19, with 8 bases identical to TRBD2. V shed 3 bases and J 6 bases; nucleotides not matched to a gene: 13. The CDR3 consists of 17 residues. In germline, CDR1 is LNHDA, CDR2 SQIVND (reference sequence). The CDR3 bases that were read are TGTGCCAGTAGTATGGCGCGGTGGAGCGGGGGAGGCAATGAG. Encoded protein: CASSMARWSGGGNE. The CDR3 in its entirety is CASSMARWSGGGNEQFF.

This clone has more than one count but fewer than ten. The read ends 3 residues before the CDR3 terminus; that terminus is restored from the germline J gene. The V and J genes are TRBV13 and TRBJ2-7; D is unresolved. Germline CDR1 and CDR2: PRHDT and FYEKMQ (reference sequence). Trimming took off 2 bases at V and 6 bases at J, with 5 bases between the two ends. This CDR3 has 11 residues. The CDR3 DNA, read in part, is TGTGCCAGCAGCTTATTCGGCGAG. Translated: CASSLFGE. The CDR3 in its entirety is CASSLFGEQYF.

A word on this clone: The sequence runs out 3 residues before the end of the CDR3; the remainder is reconstructed from the germline J gene. The V gene is TRBV18, the J gene TRBJ2-7; possibly TRBD2 for D (6 bases). CDR1 is KGHSH and CDR2 is LQKENI in the germline V gene. V lost 6 bases and J 0 bases, leaving 12 bases between the germline ends. This CDR3 spans 14 amino acids. Incomplete CDR3 DNA: TGTGCCAGCTCGGGGGACTGGGGCTCCTACGAG. Its translation: CASSGDWGSYE. The entire CDR3 is CASSGDWGSYEQYF.

This clone has just a few counts. The sequenced part of the CDR3 DNA is TGTGCCAGCAGTAGCGGGTCGAACACCGGGGAG. Residues: CASSSGSNTGE. The whole CDR3 protein reads CASSSGSNTGELFF. The chain has TRBV6-2 or TRBV6-3 and TRBJ2-2; perhaps TRBD2 as D (6 bases). The read stops 3 residues short of the end of the CDR3; the missing end is completed from the germline J gene. The V end lost 5 bases, the J end lost 0 bases, and 7 bases lay between the germline ends. From germline, CDR1 is MNHEY and CDR2 SVGEGT. This CDR3 spans 14 amino acids.

The table lists this clone with a few counts. The read halts 3 residues ahead of the CDR3 end, with the missing end drawn from the germline J gene. The rearrangement uses TRBV7-9 and TRBJ1-6, with TRBD1 as a possible D gene (5 bases). The V gene's germline CDR1 is SEHNR and CDR2 FQNEAQ (reference sequence). Trimming pared 1 base from V and 12 bases from J, leaving 7 bases between. This CDR3 is 12 amino acids long. The CDR3 bases that were read are TGTGCCAGCAGCTTAGGAGGGGAACCC. Translated: CASSLGGEP. The complete CDR3 sequence is CASSLGGEPLHF.

This clone was found many times. The CDR3 is cut off 3 residues early in the read; its end comes from the germline J gene. V gene TRBV20-1 combines with J gene TRBJ1-1; 8 nucleotides match TRBD1. Unmatched junction bases numbered 9, after V lost 5 bases and J lost 1 base. Germline lookup yields CDR1 DFQATT and CDR2 SNEGSKA (reference sequence). CDR3 length equals 15 residues. Incomplete CDR3 DNA: TGCAGTGCTCAAAGGCGGGGACAGGAGAACACTGAA. It yields the protein CSAQRRGQENTE. The whole CDR3 reads CSAQRRGQENTEAFF.

Turning to this clone: The read ends 3 residues shy of where the CDR3 ends; the end is completed using the germline J gene. This chain connects TRBV5-6 to TRBJ2-7; D is perhaps TRBD2 (5 bases). V was shortened by 2 bases and J by 1 base, with 10 bases between the two germline ends. Germline assignment: CDR1 SGHDT and CDR2 YYEEEE. The CDR3 covers 14 residues. CDR3 loop: CASSFGLASYEQYF. The sequenced CDR3 bases are TGTGCCAGCAGCTTCGGCCTAGCTTCCTACGAG.

In the case of this clone: The read comes to an end 3 residues before the CDR3 does, leaving the germline J gene to fill in the end. V is TRBV7-6 and J is TRBJ2-1; D call uncertain. Germline CDR1 SGHVS, CDR2 FNYEAQ. The CDR3 totals 14 residues. Trimming pared 2 bases from V and 2 bases from J, leaving 7 bases between. The CDR3 sequence is CASSLHSPYNEQFF. The DNA read from the CDR3 is TGTGCCAGCAGCTTACACAGCCCCTACAATGAG.

This clone occurred a few times. The read finishes 3 residues shy of the CDR3 end, and the germline J gene is used to complete it. The genes are TRBV30 and TRBJ2-2; TRBD2 is a possible D gene (5 bases). V was trimmed by 0 bases and J by 5 bases, leaving 7 bases between them. CDR1 and CDR2 (germline): GTSNPN, SVGIG (reference sequence). CDR3 length: 13 residues. The DNA read from the CDR3 is TGTGCCTGGAGTGTACTAGATACCGGGGAG. It is translated as CAWSVLDTGE. The CDR3 in its entirety is CAWSVLDTGELFF.

There are a few counts of this clone. The sequenced CDR3 bases are TGTGCCAGCAGGAAAGGGACAGGCAACAATCAGCCC. Translation gives CASRKGTGNNQP. The complete CDR3 reads CASRKGTGNNQPQHF. The rearrangement links TRBV6-2 or TRBV6-3 to TRBJ1-5, with TRBD1 matching 8 bases. The read comes to an end 3 residues before the CDR3 does, leaving the germline J gene to fill in the end. The germline V gene has CDR1 MNHEY and CDR2 SVGEGT. Trimming took 6 bases from V and 3 from J; bases not matched to a gene: 7. The CDR3 sequence is 15 residues long.

A note on this clone: The missing CDR3 end, 3 residues past where the read stops, is filled in from the germline J gene. This sequence joins TRBV29-1 and TRBJ1-4; perhaps TRBD1 as D (5 bases). The CDR3 spans 14 residues. Germline V lookup: CDR1 SQVTM, CDR2 ANQGSEA. The germline V and J ends were trimmed by 5 bases and 3 bases, with 13 bases remaining between them. CDR3 sequence: CSVFDRGANEKLFF. The sequenced CDR3 bases are TGCAGCGTTTTTGACCGAGGGGCTAATGAAAAA.

This clone was counted many times. The DNA ends 3 residues before the CDR3 does, and the rest of the CDR3 is filled in from the germline J gene. This chain connects TRBV7-3 to TRBJ1-1, with D perhaps matching TRBD1 (6 bases). There are 14 residues in the CDR3. V was cut by 5 bases and J by 1 base, with 11 bases left in between. Germline CDR1 SGHTA, CDR2 FQGTGA. The CDR3 bases that were read are TGTGCCAGCAGCCCTGGACAGAAGAACACTGAA. This gives the protein CASSPGQKNTE. From start to end, the CDR3 is CASSPGQKNTEAFF.